The present T cell receptor beta chain was sequenced within a study of blood T cell repertoires in COVID-19. As processed by the authors: Reference gene primer amplification gave estimated nucleated cell counts. TCRdb keeps only in-frame clones here, not all; method: immunoSEQ multiplex PCR. Clone size and V and J calls were adopted from that table, with D and trimming inferred from the DNA. The repertoire holds roughly 460,000 clones, around 90% seen once, with approximately 0.92% in the top ten. The CDR3 has 19 amino acids. Deletions cut 0 bases from V and 1 base from J, with 23 bases between. Germline V gives CDR1 GTSNPN, CDR2 SVGIG (reference sequence). Enrolled during active infection, Seattle patients were then followed longitudinally.

The sample consisted of peripheral blood. V and J are TRBV30 and TRBJ2-3, with D possibly TRBD1 on 6 matching bases. This receptor was taken from a man younger than 35 with COVID-19, enrolled during active disease. CDR3 in DNA: TGTGCCTGGAGTGTTAAGGACAGCCCGGGGTTTACGGGCACAGATACGCAGTATTTT. Residues: CAWSVKDSPGFTGTDTQYF.